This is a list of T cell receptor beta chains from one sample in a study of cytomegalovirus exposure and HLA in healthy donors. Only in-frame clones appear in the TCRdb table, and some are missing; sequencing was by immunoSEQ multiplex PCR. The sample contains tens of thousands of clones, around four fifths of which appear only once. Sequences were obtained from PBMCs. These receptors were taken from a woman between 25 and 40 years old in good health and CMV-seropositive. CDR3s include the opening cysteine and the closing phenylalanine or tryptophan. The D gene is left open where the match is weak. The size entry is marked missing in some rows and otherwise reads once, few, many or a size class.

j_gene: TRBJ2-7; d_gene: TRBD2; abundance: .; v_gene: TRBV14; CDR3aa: CASSLGLAGGYEQYF; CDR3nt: TGTGCCAGCAGCCTCGGACTAGCGGGAGGGTACGAGCAGTACTTC
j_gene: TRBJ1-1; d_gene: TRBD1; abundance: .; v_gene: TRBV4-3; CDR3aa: CASSQQWTGTGGGLAFF; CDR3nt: TGCGCCAGCAGCCAACAGTGGACAGGGACTGGGGGGGGCCTAGCTTTCTTT
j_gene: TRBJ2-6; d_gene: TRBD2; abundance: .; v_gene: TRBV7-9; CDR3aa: CASSPWGGPSGANVLTF; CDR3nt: TGTGCCAGCAGCCCCTGGGGAGGGCCCTCTGGGGCCAACGTCCTGACTTTC
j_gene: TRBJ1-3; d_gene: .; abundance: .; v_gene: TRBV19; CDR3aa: CASSLIHGTGNTIYF; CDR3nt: TGTGCCAGTAGTCTCATCCATGGGACAGGAAACACCATATATTTT
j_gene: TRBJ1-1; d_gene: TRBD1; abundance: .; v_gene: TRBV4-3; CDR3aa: CASSQGGGRLNTEAFF; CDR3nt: TGCGCCAGCAGCCAAGGAGGGGGCAGGTTAAACACTGAAGCTTTCTTT
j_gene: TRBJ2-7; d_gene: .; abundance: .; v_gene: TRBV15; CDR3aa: CATSPRLLYEQYF; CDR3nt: TGTGCCACCAGCCCCCGTCTCCTTTACGAGCAGTACTTC
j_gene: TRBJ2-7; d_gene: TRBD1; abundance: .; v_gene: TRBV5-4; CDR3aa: CASSLGDRFEQYF; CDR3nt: TGTGCCAGCAGCTTGGGGGACAGATTCGAGCAGTACTTC
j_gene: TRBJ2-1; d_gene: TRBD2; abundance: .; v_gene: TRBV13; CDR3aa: CASSNRLAGDEEQFF; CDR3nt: TGTGCCAGCAGCAATAGACTAGCGGGAGACGAGGAGCAGTTCTTC
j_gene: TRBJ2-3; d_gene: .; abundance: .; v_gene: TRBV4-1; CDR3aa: CASSQVRDTDTQYF; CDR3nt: TGCGCCAGCAGCCAAGTTCGGGACACAGATACGCAGTATTTT
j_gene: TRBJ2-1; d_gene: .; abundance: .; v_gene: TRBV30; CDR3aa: CAGKTGRNEQFF; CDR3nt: TGTGCCGGAAAGACAGGCCGAAATGAGCAGTTCTTC
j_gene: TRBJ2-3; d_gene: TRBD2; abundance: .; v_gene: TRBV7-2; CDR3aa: CASSQGLAGTDTQYF; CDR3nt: TGTGCCAGCAGCCAAGGACTAGCGGGGACAGATACGCAGTATTTT
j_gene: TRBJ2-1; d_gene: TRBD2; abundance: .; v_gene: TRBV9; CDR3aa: CASSTAGGPREQFF; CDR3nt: TGTGCCAGCAGCACTGCGGGAGGCCCCAGGGAGCAGTTCTTC
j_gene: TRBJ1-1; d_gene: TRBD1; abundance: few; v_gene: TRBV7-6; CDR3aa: CASTLAGGTEAFF; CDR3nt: TGTGCCAGCACCTTAGCAGGGGGCACTGAAGCTTTCTTT
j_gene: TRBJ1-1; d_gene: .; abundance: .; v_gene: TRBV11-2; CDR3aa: CASSPRQIMNTEAFF; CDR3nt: TGTGCCAGCAGCCCCCGACAGATTATGAACACTGAAGCTTTCTTT
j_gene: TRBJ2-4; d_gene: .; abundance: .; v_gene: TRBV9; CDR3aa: CASSNSLQGIQYF; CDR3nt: TGTGCCAGCAGCAACTCTCTCCAGGGAATTCAGTACTTC
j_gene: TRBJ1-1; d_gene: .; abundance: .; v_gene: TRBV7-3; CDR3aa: CASSLSPGWTEAFF; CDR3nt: TGTGCCAGCAGCTTATCCCCGGGGTGGACTGAAGCTTTCTTT
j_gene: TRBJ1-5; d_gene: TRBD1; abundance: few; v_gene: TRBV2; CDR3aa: CASRDTGGVNQPQHF; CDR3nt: TGTGCCAGCAGAGACACAGGGGGCGTAAATCAGCCCCAGCATTTT
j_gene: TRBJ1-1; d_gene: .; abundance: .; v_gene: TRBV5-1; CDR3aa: CASTAGAFF; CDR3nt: TGCGCCAGCACCGCCGGGGCTTTCTTT
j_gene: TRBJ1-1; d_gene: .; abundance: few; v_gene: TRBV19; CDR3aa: CASVLRTEAFF; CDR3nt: TGTGCCAGTGTCCTGAGGACTGAAGCTTTCTTT
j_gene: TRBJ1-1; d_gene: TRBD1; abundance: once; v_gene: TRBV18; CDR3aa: CASSLGQGNTEAFF; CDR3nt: TGTGCCAGCTCACTGGGACAGGGGAACACTGAAGCTTTCTTT
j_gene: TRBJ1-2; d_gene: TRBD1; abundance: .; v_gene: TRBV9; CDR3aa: CASSVEGAPSYGYTF; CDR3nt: TGTGCCAGCAGCGTAGAGGGGGCTCCATCCTATGGCTACACCTTC
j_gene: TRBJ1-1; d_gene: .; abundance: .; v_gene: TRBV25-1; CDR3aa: CASSELEVNTEAFF; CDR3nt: TGTGCCAGCAGTGAATTGGAGGTTAACACTGAAGCTTTCTTT
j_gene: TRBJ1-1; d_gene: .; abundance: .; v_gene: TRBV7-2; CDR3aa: CASSSGLNTEAFF; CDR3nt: TGTGCCAGCAGCTCCGGGTTGAACACTGAAGCTTTCTTT
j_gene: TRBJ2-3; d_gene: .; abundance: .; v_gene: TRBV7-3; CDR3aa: CASSPSAGRTDTQYF; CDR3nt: TGTGCCAGCAGCCCCTCCGCGGGGCGCACAGATACGCAGTATTTT
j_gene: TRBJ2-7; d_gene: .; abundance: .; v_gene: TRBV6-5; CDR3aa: CASSYSGRGANEQYF; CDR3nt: TGTGCCAGCAGTTACTCGGGCAGGGGGGCTAACGAGCAGTACTTC
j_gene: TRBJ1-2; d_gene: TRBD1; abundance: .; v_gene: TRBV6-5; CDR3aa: CASSLTGGAGGYTF; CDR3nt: TGTGCCAGCAGTCTCACAGGGGGCGCTGGGGGCTACACCTTC
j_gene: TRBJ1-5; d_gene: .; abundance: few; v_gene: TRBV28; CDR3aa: CASSPQGSHNQPQHF; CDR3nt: TGTGCCAGCAGTCCTCAGGGGTCACACAATCAGCCCCAGCATTTT
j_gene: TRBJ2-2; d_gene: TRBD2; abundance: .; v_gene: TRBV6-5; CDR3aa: CASKKGLAGPGELFF; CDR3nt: TGTGCCAGCAAAAAGGGACTAGCGGGACCCGGGGAGCTGTTTTTT
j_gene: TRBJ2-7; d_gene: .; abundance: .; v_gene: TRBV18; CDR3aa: CASSPVQGGNYEQYF; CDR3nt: TGTGCCAGCTCACCAGTACAGGGGGGGAACTACGAGCAGTACTTC
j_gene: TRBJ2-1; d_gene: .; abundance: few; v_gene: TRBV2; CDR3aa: CASRHGGEANEQFF; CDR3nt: TGTGCCAGCAGGCACGGGGGAGAGGCCAATGAGCAGTTCTTC
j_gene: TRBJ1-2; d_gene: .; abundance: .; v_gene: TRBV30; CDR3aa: CAWSQGNYGYTF; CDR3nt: TGTGCCTGGAGTCAGGGGAACTATGGCTACACCTTC
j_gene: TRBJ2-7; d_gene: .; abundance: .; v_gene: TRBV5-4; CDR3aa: CASSLGLRIQHDEQYF; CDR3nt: TGTGCCAGCAGCTTGGGGCTCCGAATCCAACACGACGAGCAGTACTTC
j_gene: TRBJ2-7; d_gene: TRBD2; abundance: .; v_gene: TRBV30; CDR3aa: CAWSLLAGSYEQYF; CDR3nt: TGTGCCTGGTCCCTTCTAGCGGGCTCCTACGAGCAGTACTTC
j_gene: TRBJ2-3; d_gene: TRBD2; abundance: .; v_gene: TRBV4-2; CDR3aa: CASSRTSGGYGTQYF; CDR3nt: TGTGCCAGCAGCCGGACTAGCGGGGGGTATGGTACGCAGTATTTT
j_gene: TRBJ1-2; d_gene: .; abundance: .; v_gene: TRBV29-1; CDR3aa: CSVEQGYGYTF; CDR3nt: TGCAGCGTTGAACAGGGCTATGGCTACACCTTC